The 23 T cell receptor beta chains in this list originate from one sample, sequenced in a study of T cells in Graves' hyperthyroidism and ophthalmopathy. Amplification of TCR beta CDR3 regions was performed using RNA transcripts as template. The TCR CDR3 first-round RT-PCR relied on the HTBI primer set. One entry per CDR3 protein results from TCRdb running MiXCR on the multiplex PCR reads. The sample comprises more than 500,000 distinct CDR3 sequences, roughly a sixth of which are singletons, and 25% to 30% rests with the top ten. Sequenced input: blood. The receptors were gathered from a woman in her twenties or thirties with Graves' ophthalmopathy.

This clonotype has only a few counts. The chain has TRBV20-1 and TRBJ1-5; D is ambiguous. Between the trimmed V and J ends, which lost 2 bases and 10 bases, there was a span of 18 bases. The CDR3 runs 14 residues. Germline V lookup: CDR1 DFQATT, CDR2 SNEGSKA (reference sequence). Here the CDR3 DNA reads TGCAGTGCTAGACACCAATCCGGGCGTGAACCCCAGCATTTT. It yields the protein CSARHQSGREPQHF.

This clonotype was seen ten or more times. The chain links TRBV28 to TRBJ2-1, with 14 bases aligning to TRBD2. The CDR3 is 17 amino acids. Looked up from germline, CDR1 is MDHEN and CDR2 is SYDVKM. Trimming cost V 4 bases and J 8 bases; bases outside gene matches: 10. CDR3 sequence (DNA): TGTGCCAGCAGTTCCCCCCGGACTAGCGGGAGGCGCCATGAGCAGTTCTTC. It codes for CASSSPRTSGRRHEQFF. The complete variable domain, with remaining parts taken from reference TRBV28 and TRBJ2-1, reads DVKVTQSSRYLVKRTGEKVFLECVQDMDHENMFWYRQDPGLGLRLIYFSYDVKMKEKGDIPEGYSVSREKKERFSLILESASTNQTSMYLCASSSPRTSGRRHEQFFGPGTRLTVL.

There are many counts of this clonotype. This chain joins TRBV28 and TRBJ2-5; maybe TRBD1 (6 bases). The V and J ends lost 7 bases and 2 bases respectively, with 17 bases between them. Germline CDR1 MDHEN, CDR2 SYDVKM. The CDR3 has 15 amino acids. The CDR3 nucleotides are TGTGCCAGCAAAGGTCGCGCAGGGGAACAAGAGACCCAGTACTTC. Translating it yields CASKGRAGEQETQYF. Full variable domain (missing parts from reference TRBV28 and TRBJ2-5): DVKVTQSSRYLVKRTGEKVFLECVQDMDHENMFWYRQDPGLGLRLIYFSYDVKMKEKGDIPEGYSVSREKKERFSLILESASTNQTSMYLCASKGRAGEQETQYFGPGTRLLVL.

This rearrangement joins TRBV30 to TRBJ2-1; D gene unclear. CDR1 and CDR2 from the germline V gene are GTSNPN and SVGIG (reference sequence). Trimming pared 5 bases from V and 9 bases from J, leaving 14 bases between. The length of the CDR3 is 12 residues. In nucleotides, the CDR3 is TGTGCCTGGCGATCCGACGGTATTGAGCAGTTCTTC. Translated: CAWRSDGIEQFF. Using reference TRBV30 and TRBJ2-1 for the parts outside the CDR3, the full variable domain is SQTIHQWPATLVQPVGSPLSLECTVEGTSNPNLYWYRQAAGRGLQLLFYSVGIGQISSEVPQNLSASRPQDRQFILSSKKLLLSDSGFYLCAWRSDGIEQFFGPGTRLTVL.

This clonotype showed up just a few times. The chain recombines TRBV5-1 with TRBJ2-1; possible D gene TRBD1, 5 bases. The ends were cut back, 4 bases at V and 5 bases at J, with 16 bases in the middle. This CDR3 is 15 amino acids long. The germline CDR1 and CDR2 sequences are SGHRS and YFSETQ. The CDR3 nucleotides are TGCGCCAGCAGCCCGGTTTTGGGGCGGAACAATGAGCAGTTCTTC. Its protein is CASSPVLGRNNEQFF.

This clonotype was found once. The chain uses TRBV9 and TRBJ1-6; no definite D call. This CDR3 spans 18 amino acids. Trimming cost V 0 bases and J 4 bases, with 17 bases left between them. The germline CDR1 and CDR2 sequences are SGDLS and YYNGEE. In nucleotides, the CDR3 is TGTGCCAGCAGCGTAGCCCGGCCGGGATCTGAATATAATTCACCCCTCCACTTT. The encoded protein is CASSVARPGSEYNSPLHF.

This clonotype has just a few counts. The chain links TRBV5-1 to TRBJ1-6; 7 nucleotides match TRBD1. Germline lookup yields CDR1 SGHRS and CDR2 YFSETQ. With 3 bases clipped from V and 10 bases from J, the junction kept 16 bases outside the gene matches. This CDR3 is 17 amino acids long. For the CDR3, the DNA is TGCGCCAGCAGCTCAACCGGGACAGAGTTTGGGGTATCACCCCTCCACTTT. As protein: CASSSTGTEFGVSPLHF.

This clonotype was seen many times. The V gene is TRBV28, the J gene TRBJ2-6; a weak D match, TRBD1 (6 bases). CDR3 length equals 18 residues. Trimming cost V 7 bases and J 1 base, with 20 bases left between them. Germline CDR1 MDHEN, CDR2 SYDVKM. The CDR3, as DNA: TGTGCCAGCAATACGCAGGGGCCATTCACTTCTGGGGCCAACGTCCTGACTTTC. Translating gives CASNTQGPFTSGANVLTF.

This clonotype was picked up a small number of times. The rearrangement links TRBV19 to TRBJ1-1, with D possibly TRBD1 on 5 matching bases. The ends were cut back, 6 bases at V and 2 bases at J, with 13 bases in the middle. From germline, CDR1 is LNHDA and CDR2 SQIVND (reference sequence). The CDR3 is made up of 14 amino acids. The CDR3 coding sequence is TGTGCCAGTAGACCACAGGAGCTAAACACTGAAGCTTTCTTT. Protein sequence: CASRPQELNTEAFF.

This clonotype was seen at least ten times. V and J are TRBV2 and TRBJ2-1, with D tentatively TRBD2 (5 bases). The CDR3 runs 13 residues. The germline V and J ends were trimmed by 2 bases and 6 bases, with 8 bases remaining between them. Germline CDR1 and CDR2: SNHLY and FYNNEI. CDR3 nucleotides: TGTGCCAGCAGTGAATTAGGGAGCAATGAGCAGTTCTTC. It codes for CASSELGSNEQFF.

This sequence joins TRBV7-2 and TRBJ2-2; perhaps D is TRBD1 or TRBD2 (5 bases each). V was trimmed by 4 bases and J by 2 bases, leaving 11 bases between them. The CDR3 consists of 15 residues. The germline gives CDR1 SGHTA, CDR2 FQGNSA. The DNA for the CDR3 is TGTGCCAGCAGCTCCCGGGGACCAAACACCGGGGAGCTGTTTTTT. Its translation: CASSSRGPNTGELFF.

CDR3 residues: CASSLTGGHNEQFF. Here the CDR3 DNA reads TGTGCCAGCAGTCTGACAGGCGGCCACAATGAGCAGTTCTTC. V usage is TRBV6-2 or TRBV6-3 and J usage is TRBJ2-1; a weak D match, TRBD1 (6 bases). Between the trimmed V and J ends, which lost 5 bases and 5 bases, there was a span of 13 bases. The CDR3 has 14 amino acids. The germline gives CDR1 MNHEY, CDR2 SVGEGT.

The chain links TRBV7-3 to TRBJ1-5; possible D gene TRBD1, 5 bases. Germline CDR1 SGHTA, CDR2 FQGTGA. Between the trimmed V and J ends, which lost 6 bases and 1 base, there was a span of 13 bases. This CDR3 is 15 amino acids long. The CDR3 DNA reads as TGTGCCAGCAGACCCCAGGGAGTAAGCAATCAGCCCCAGCATTTT. It encodes CASRPQGVSNQPQHF.

This clonotype was seen more than once but under ten times. The V gene is TRBV27, the J gene TRBJ2-4; a weak D match, TRBD2 (7 bases). CDR1 is MNHEY, CDR2 SMNVEV, per germline (reference sequence). The CDR3 length is 16 residues. Between the trimmed V and J ends, which lost 2 bases and 5 bases, there was a span of 16 bases. Here the CDR3 reads CASSLRGGGVQNIQYF. As DNA, the CDR3 is TGTGCCAGCAGTTTAAGGGGGGGGGGGGTTCAAAACATTCAGTACTTC.

This clonotype came up a few times. This chain joins TRBV20-1 and TRBJ2-7, with D possibly being TRBD1 (5 bases). The CDR3 is 15 amino acids. The V and J ends lost 0 bases and 4 bases respectively, with 16 bases between them. The germline V gene encodes CDR1 DFQATT and CDR2 SNEGSKA (reference sequence). For the CDR3, the DNA is TGCAGTGCTAGAGATCTACAGGCGGCGCTTTACGAGCAGTACTTC. This codes for CSARDLQAALYEQYF.

The CDR3 sequence: CASSIGGGVYQPQHF. In nucleotides, the CDR3 is TGTGCCAGTAGTATAGGAGGGGGAGTCTATCAGCCCCAGCATTTT. This chain uses TRBV19 with TRBJ1-5; D perhaps matches TRBD1 (6 bases). Trimming took off 1 base at V and 5 bases at J, with 12 bases between the two ends. This CDR3 spans 15 amino acids. Looked up from germline, CDR1 is LNHDA and CDR2 is SQIVND (reference sequence). The variable domain in full, completed from reference TRBV19 and TRBJ1-5, reads DGGITQSPKYLFRKEGQNVTLSCEQNLNHDAMYWYRQDPGQGLRLIYYSQIVNDFQKGDIAEGYSVSREKKESFPLTVTSAQKNPTAFYLCASSIGGGVYQPQHFGDGTRLSIL.

A few counts support this clonotype. The V gene is TRBV2, the J gene TRBJ1-6, with D possibly being TRBD1 (6 bases). Trimming cost V 2 bases and J 0 bases, with 11 bases left between them. The germline CDR1 and CDR2 sequences are SNHLY and FYNNEI. The CDR3 extends over 17 amino acids. The DNA for the CDR3 is TGTGCCAGCAGTGAAAGGGACACTAGCTCCTATAATTCACCCCTCCACTTT. This sequence encodes CASSERDTSSYNSPLHF.

This rearrangement joins TRBV5-6 to TRBJ2-1, with unresolved D. The CDR3 covers 15 residues. V lost 1 base and J 4 bases, leaving 12 bases between the germline ends. CDR1 is SGHDT and CDR2 is YYEEEE in the germline V gene. CDR3 DNA: TGTGCCAGCAGCTTGATGGTGCAGCTTTACAATGAGCAGTTCTTC. Its protein product is CASSLMVQLYNEQFF.

This chain connects TRBV5-1 to TRBJ2-7; the D call may be TRBD1 or TRBD2 (5 bases each). V lost 0 bases and J lost 3, with 13 bases in between. Germline V gene data show CDR1 as SGHRS and CDR2 as YFSETQ. The CDR3 spans 15 residues. CDR3 amino acids: CASSLVGTHDYEQYF. CDR3 nucleotides: TGCGCCAGCAGCTTGGTTGGGACGCATGACTACGAGCAGTACTTC.

This clonotype was found a few times. This chain joins TRBV28 and TRBJ2-7, with TRBD1 identical over 9 bases. This CDR3 has 13 residues. Germline V gene sequence: CDR1 MDHEN, CDR2 SYDVKM. The J segment lost 5 bases and the V segment lost 8 bases, leaving 7 bases of the junction unmatched. In DNA form, the CDR3 reads TGTGCCAGCTTACGGACAGGGGTTGACGAGCAGTACTTC. Residues: CASLRTGVDEQYF.

The sample holds a few counts of this clonotype. The J gene is TRBJ2-2, the V gene TRBV7-9, with 8 bases identical to TRBD2. The trim removed 5 bases at V and 3 bases at J, leaving 8 bases unmatched. The CDR3 covers 16 residues. Germline V gene data show CDR1 as SEHNR and CDR2 as FQNEAQ (reference sequence). The CDR3 protein is CASSPPGGPYTGELFF. CDR3 DNA: TGTGCCAGCAGCCCCCCGGGGGGGCCCTACACCGGGGAGCTGTTTTTT.

Many counts were recorded for this clonotype. The chain carries TRBV12-3 or TRBV12-4 and TRBJ2-1; 13 bases fit TRBD2. J was trimmed by 2 bases and V by 6 bases; bases with no gene match: 7. This CDR3 is built from 17 residues. The CDR3 nucleotides are TGTGCCAGCAGCTTGGAGACTAGCGGGGGGCCCTACAATGAGCAGTTCTTC. This gives the protein CASSLETSGGPYNEQFF.

In its sample, this clonotype was seen many times. In DNA, the CDR3 is TGCGCCAGCAGCTTGGGGACTAGGAGCACAGATACGCAGTATTTT. It yields the protein CASSLGTRSTDTQYF. This chain uses TRBV5-1 with TRBJ2-3, with TRBD2 matching over 7 bases. The germline V gene encodes CDR1 SGHRS and CDR2 YFSETQ. This CDR3 comprises 15 residues. J was trimmed by 0 bases and V by 0 bases; bases with no gene match: 1.